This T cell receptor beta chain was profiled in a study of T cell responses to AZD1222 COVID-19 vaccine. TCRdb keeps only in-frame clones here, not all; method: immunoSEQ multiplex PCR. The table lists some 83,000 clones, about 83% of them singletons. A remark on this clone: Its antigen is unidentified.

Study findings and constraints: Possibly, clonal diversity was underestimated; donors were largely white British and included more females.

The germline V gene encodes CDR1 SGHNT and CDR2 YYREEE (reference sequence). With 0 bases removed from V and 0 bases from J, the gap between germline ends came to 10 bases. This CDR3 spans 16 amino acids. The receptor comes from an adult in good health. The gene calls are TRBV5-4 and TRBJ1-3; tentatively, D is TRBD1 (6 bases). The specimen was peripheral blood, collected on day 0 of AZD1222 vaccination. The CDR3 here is CASSLARQDSGNTIYF. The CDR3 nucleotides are TGTGCCAGCAGCTTGGCCCGACAGGACTCTGGAAACACCATATATTTT. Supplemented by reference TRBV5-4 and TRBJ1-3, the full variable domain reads ETGVTQSPTHLIKTRGQQVTLRCSSQSGHNTVSWYQQALGQGPQFIFQYYREEENGRGNFPPRFSGLQFPNYSSELNVNALELDDSALYLCASSLARQDSGNTIYFGEGSWLTVV.